The present TCR beta chain was sequenced within a study of shared clonotypes between healthy human individuals (dated by TCRdb to 2020 to 2021). About the study as a whole: A few men and a couple of women, aged 18 to 49 years, made up the cohort. For each donor, CD4 naive and CD4 memory were each run on three plates, CD8 naive on two plates, and CD8 memory on one plate. Blood TCR repertoires of five healthy adults were deeply sequenced to estimate repertoire size and the extent of clonotype sharing between individuals. Libraries were prepared and TCR repertoires were sequenced by different laboratories using diverse techniques, in order to increase sequencing depth and limit assay-specific biases. Each donor's leukapheresis produced roughly between about 0.9 and 9.5 billion PBMCs. The full study reports these points: Compared with non-shared clonotypes, the clonotypes found in all four sorted-subset donors had higher generation probabilities. Incomplete sequencing was indicated by rarefaction of sorted-subset datasets, despite the large sequencing depth. Larger estimated clonotype richness was generally found for naive subsets than for memory subsets. Because the study included only a small number of donors, the genetic and exposure-history diversity represented was limited. Pairwise subsampling led to the expectation that sequencing depth would affect the degree of clonotype sharing among donors. Sharing across a few donors was observed for roughly 5% of naive CD4, 3% to 3.5% of naive CD8, over 2% of memory CD4, and about 0.4% of memory CD8 clonotypes. Sampling was restricted to blood, and TCR repertoires in tissues likely differ from the TCR repertoires found in blood.

Looking up the germline V gene yields CDR1 SGHRS and CDR2 YFSETQ. The CDR3 numbers 15 residues from cysteine through phenylalanine. The read is trimmed to its CDR3 DNA, 45 bases read in frame from base 1. The V and J ends are trimmed by 0 bases and 1 base, leaving 11 bases between them. Using the deep immunoSEQ assay, TCR CDR3 regions were amplified from genomic DNA by multiplex PCR. Extracted genomic DNA from each cell subset was spread evenly across all wells of several immunoSEQ 96-well plates, with each plate serving as a replicate. For sorted subsets, each replicate PCR was loaded with roughly 0.2 ug genomic DNA, equivalent to 30,000 or so T cell genomes. Purified libraries were measured with a Qubit 3.0 fluorometer, size-checked on a Bioanalyzer 2100, and measured again with the KAPA Library Quantification kit. Every immunoSEQ 96-well plate was sequenced on a dedicated single-read 150-cycle Illumina NextSeq 550 flow cell. The paper's data handling went like this. Because only junctional sequences without quality scores were contained in the immunoSEQ output, filtering matching that applied to full-length reads could not be performed. To assign V/J genes and CDR3, sequences were annotated against IMGT germline references using PyIR, a Python wrapper for IgBLAST v1.9. Reads were filtered out if the reads had weak V/J assignments (E-value above 1e-6), no CDR3, stop codons, out-of-frame junctions, or ambiguous translated residues. V3J clonotypes were defined as sequences sharing an identical inferred V gene, J gene, and CDR3 amino acid sequence. To compute the percentage overlap between repertoires, the number of shared unique clonotypes was divided by the size of the smaller repertoire. RTK rarefaction, the Chao1 estimator, and Recon v2.1 estimates of unobserved clonotypes were used to assess repertoire richness. OLGA was used to compute generation probabilities for all TCRbeta clonotypes that the gDNA method yielded from a handful of donors. TCRdb retrieved this table from immuneACCESS and kept in-frame rearrangements only. Not all clones are present; in checked studies, unresolved V genes account for under half, and no reason is known for the remainder. The V and J calls and clone size are taken from that table; D and trimming were inferred from the DNA. Present in this sample are approximately 600,000 clones, approximately 95% of which were seen just once. The ten largest clones take up about 0.11% of the sample.

About this clone itself: Its antigen is unknown. Per-base quality was not reported, and no clone a single base away is much larger than it.

CD8 naive samples were CD45RO-negative cells positively selected for CCR7, giving a CD45RA+CCR7+ population that excluded TemRA cells. The donors were healthy, HIV-negative adults with no recently reported acute infections or vaccinations. Every donor was a Caucasian adult living in Nashville, Tennessee, USA. After blood collection by leukapheresis, PBMCs were isolated using Ficoll-Histopaque density gradient centrifugation and then cryopreserved in the vapor phase of liquid nitrogen. Purity and quantity of every magnetically sorted T cell population were checked by analytical flow cytometry. Genomic DNA was isolated from each sorted fraction and quantified by UV absorbance on a Nanodrop 2000c.

The source is a woman aged 25 to 39 in good health. The rearrangement joined TRBV5-1 to TRBJ2-7, with the D gene not clear enough to name. The sample comprised naive CD8+ T cells sorted from blood. This specimen's cell subset or site label, per the study, means: CD45RA+CCR7+. The nucleotide sequence reads as follows: TGCGCCAGCAGCTTGGAATGGTCCGGTTCCTACGAGCAGTACTTC. Translated, it reads CASSLEWSGSYEQYF.